The sequence of this T cell receptor beta chain was determined in a study of Tregs in tolerant kidney transplant recipients. Per the germline V gene, CDR1 is SGHRS and CDR2 is YFSETQ. This CDR3 comprises 15 residues. V lost 8 bases and J lost 0; bases outside the gene matches: 5. Profiled with immunoSEQ multiplex PCR; TCRdb holds only in-frame clones, not every one. Among 90,000 to 120,000 clones listed, around 90% were seen once. Thawed PBMCs were FACS-sorted into unstimulated CD4+CD25+CD127- regulatory T cells, CD4+CD25- non-regulatory cells, CD4 and CD8 cells. The source material was CD4+ T cells from blood, sampled before the transplant. The V call is TRBV5-1, the J call TRBJ2-6; 7 positions agree with TRBD1. The receptor was derived from a human donor who received a combined kidney and bone marrow transplant. CDR3 DNA: TGCGCCAGTACTAGGGGGCGCTCTGGGGCCAACGTCCTGACTTTC. It translates to CASTRGRSGANVLTF.